This T cell receptor (beta chain) was recorded in a study of T-cell reconstitution after alpha-beta-depleted transplantation in children (dated by TCRdb to the mid-2010s). Study-wide context: Using TCR repertoire profiling, the study followed T-cell immune reconstitution in a quantitative way in children after TCRalphabeta/CD19-depleted allogeneic hematopoietic cell transplantation.

From a lookup of the germline V gene (reference sequence), CDR1 and CDR2 are DFQATT and SNEGSKA. The CDR3 spans 14 residues, from the cysteine through the phenylalanine. Only CDR3 DNA remains: 42 bases, in frame from the first base. V is trimmed back by 1 base and J by 5 bases, and the junction contains 5 bases that no gene match accounts for. Turning to this clonotype: Its antigen is not yet known. No base quality values were provided; no much bigger clone lies one nucleotide off.

Library preparation employed PCR. The listed sequencing device is Illumina HiSeq 2500. TCR library preparation used molecular barcoding, with unique molecular identifiers applied to normalize quantification of the TCRbeta repertoire. TCRdb redid the processing of the public reads, applying fastp at Q25 and MiXCR, and retained in-frame beta chains. Every CDR3 protein is listed once, alongside the most common genes and DNA of its rows. The table for this sample lists approximately 45,000 distinct CDR3 sequences; 40% to 60% of them were counted only once. Jointly, the top ten make up less than 45% of the sample. Results the study describes overall, beyond this receptor: Over subsequent months, a decline in hyperexpanded clone frequencies was noted, and after one year, T-cell counts and TCRbeta diversity were mostly ascribed to newly produced T cells. In some patients, the high TCRbeta diversity seen at day 60 was put down to recipient T cells and intrathymic progenitors that had survived conditioning. The apparently early alphabetaT-cell count recovery about two months after transplant was reportedly dependent on only several hundred rapidly expanded clones derived from non-depleted graft cells.

According to the study, the label for this sample's treatment or condition signals: allogeneic hematopoietic cell transplantation with graft depleted of TCRalphabeta T cells and CD19 B cells. Transplant recipients were children who received TCRalphabeta/CD19-depleted allogeneic hematopoietic cell grafts. The sequenced sample was peripheral blood, obtained before TCRalphabeta/CD19-depleted stem cell transplant. The receptor was isolated from a boy less than two years old with SCID, due to receive a stem cell transplant. The chain employs TRBV20-1 and TRBJ1-3; a stretch of 7 junction bases matches TRBD1. The CDR3 region reads CSARVRGLRNTIYF. The bases are TGCAGTGCTAGAGTTAGGGGGCTCCGAAACACCATATATTTT.